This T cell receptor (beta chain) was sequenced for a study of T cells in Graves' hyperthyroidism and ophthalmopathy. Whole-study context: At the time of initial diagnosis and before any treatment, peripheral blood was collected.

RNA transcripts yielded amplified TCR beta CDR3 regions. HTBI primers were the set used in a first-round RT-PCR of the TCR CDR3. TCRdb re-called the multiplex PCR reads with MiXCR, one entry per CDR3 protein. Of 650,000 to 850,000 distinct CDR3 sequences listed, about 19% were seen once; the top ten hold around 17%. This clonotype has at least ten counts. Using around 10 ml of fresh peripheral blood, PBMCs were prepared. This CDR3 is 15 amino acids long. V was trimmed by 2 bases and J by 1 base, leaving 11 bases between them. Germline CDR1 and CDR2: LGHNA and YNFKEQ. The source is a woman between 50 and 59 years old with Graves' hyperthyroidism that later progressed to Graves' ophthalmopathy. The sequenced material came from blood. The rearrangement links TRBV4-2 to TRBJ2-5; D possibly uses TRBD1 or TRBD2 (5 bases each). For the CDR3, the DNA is TGTGCCAGCAGCCAACAATCGGGGCTCCAAGAGACCCAGTACTTC. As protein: CASSQQSGLQETQYF.